This T cell receptor beta chain emerged from a study of shared clonotypes between healthy human individuals. The study ran the assay at deep level. TCRdb's table, derived via immunoSEQ multiplex PCR, lists solely in-frame clones and lacks some. This sample has approximately 2,200,000 clones, with 90% to 95% found just once. This clone was observed a handful of times. Its matching antigen is unknown. Study-level points and caveats: Memory subsets had estimated richness that was generally smaller than that of naive subsets. Tissues were not sampled, only blood, and their repertoires likely differ. In having few donors, the study represented limited genetic and exposure-history diversity.

CDR3 length: 14 residues. CDR1 is KGHSY and CDR2 is FQNENV in the germline V gene. Trimming took 5 bases from V and 0 from J, leaving 11 bases between them. Naive CD8 isolation took CD45RO-negative cells positively selected for CCR7 and excluded terminally differentiated effector memory CD45RA+ cells. Sequencing input: naive CD8+ T cells from PBMCs. The TCR originated in a man aged 18 to 30 in good health. Some clones in this sample may be carry-over from other donors' samples. The V call is TRBV16, the J call TRBJ2-7; D not certain. Here the CDR3 DNA reads TGTGCCAGCAGCTCGGGCCTTAGCTCCTACGAGCAGTACTTC. The encoded protein is CASSSGLSSYEQYF.